This T cell receptor (beta chain) was sequenced in a study of early T cells in non-severe SARS-CoV-2 infection. Study at large: Whole-blood bulk RNA, unsorted, was sequenced, and chains were unpaired. Study-wide points: Matching against VDJdb likely underestimated virus-specific expansions, favoring anti-spike CD8.

The germline CDR1 and CDR2 sequences are SGHNT and YYREEE (reference sequence). There are 17 residues in the CDR3. Trimming removed 0 bases from V and 2 bases from J, with 12 bases in between. The table lists this clonotype with a few counts. The antigen is unknown. The CDR3 ends on some other residue instead of the conserved phenylalanine or tryptophan, so this is likely a read error. Each cDNA molecule carried a unique molecular identifier. A single record per CDR3 protein comes from TCRdb applying MiXCR to the 5' RACE reads. The sample includes 35,000 to 50,000 distinct CDR3 sequences, roughly 6% of them seen just once.

The sequence was obtained from an adult who was a healthcare worker with PCR-confirmed SARS-CoV-2 infection or an uninfected control (not recorded which). The sample consisted of whole blood, taken at baseline. The gene calls are TRBV5-4 and TRBJ2-6; possibly TRBD1 for D (6 bases). CDR3 DNA sequence: TGTGCCAGCAGCTTGGCTGGGGGCGTCGCTGGGGCCAACGTCCTGACTTCC. Protein: CASSLAGGVAGANVLTS.